The sequence of this T cell receptor (beta chain) was determined in a study of CD8+CD57+ T cells in acquired aplastic anemia. Study background: Read counts for CD4+ cells (from healthy donors) averaged around 11 million.

Turning to this clonotype: Its antigen is undetermined.

The CDR3 totals 14 residues. Per germline, CDR1 SQVTM and CDR2 ANQGSEA. With V trimmed by 8 bases and J by 3 bases, 9 bases remained unmatched. Investigators profiled TCR beta VDJ and CDR3 from genomic DNA template. TCRdb used MiXCR to reprocess the reads, holding one entry per CDR3 protein. Among 95,000 to 120,000 distinct CDR3 sequences listed, 51% were seen once. Study-level findings and limits: Patients and controls had in common approximately 30 CD8+ CDR3 sequences.

The sample comprised sorted CD4+, CD8+, or CD8+CD57+ T cells (not recorded which) from PBMCs. The clonotype comes from a human donor in good health, serving as a control. The chain employs TRBV29-1 and TRBJ2-7; 11 bases align to TRBD1. The CDR3: CSSEEGQGGYEQYF. The CDR3, as DNA: TGCAGCAGTGAAGAGGGACAGGGGGGCTACGAGCAGTACTTC.